This T cell receptor beta chain was retrieved from a study of T-cell reconstitution after alpha-beta-depleted transplantation in children. General study results and limits: After transplant, at about two months, alpha-beta T cells were reportedly derived from several hundred expanded graft clones. Newly produced T cells mostly accounted for T-cell counts and diversity one year post-transplant.

Unique molecular identifiers tagged the TCRbeta library. TCRdb used MiXCR to reprocess the PCR reads, holding one entry per CDR3 protein. The repertoire has just over 950,000 distinct CDR3 sequences, roughly 29% of them found once; the top ten carry about 28%. This clonotype has only a few counts. Its specificity is not known. The V gene lost 0 bases and the J gene lost 9 bases, with 6 bases spanning the gap. Germline-derived CDR1 and CDR2 are DFQATT and SNEGSKA (reference sequence). The CDR3 contains 11 residues. V is TRBV20-1 and J is TRBJ2-1, with D unclear. This TCR derives from a boy in the first two years of life who had a stem cell transplant for SCID, so the T cells may come from the graft donor. The sample here was PBMCs, mostly from graft donor cells, taken 360 days after TCRalphabeta/CD19-depleted stem cell transplant. The CDR3 DNA is TGCAGTGCTAGAGAGGAAGGTGAGCAGTTCTTC. This encodes CSAREEGEQFF.